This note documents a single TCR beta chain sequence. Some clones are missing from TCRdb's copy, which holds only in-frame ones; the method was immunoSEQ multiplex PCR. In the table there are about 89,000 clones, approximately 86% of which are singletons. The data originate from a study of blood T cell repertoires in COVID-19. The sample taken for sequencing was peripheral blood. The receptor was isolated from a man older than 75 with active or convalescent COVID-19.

CDR3: CASSSLRPGTGSYEQYF. As DNA, the CDR3 is TGTGCCAGCAGCTCTCTACGTCCCGGGACAGGGTCCTACGAGCAGTACTTC. The chain has TRBV3-1 (or the pseudogene TRBV3-2) and TRBJ2-7; 9 bases match TRBD1. The CDR3 consists of 17 residues. Per germline, CDR1 LGHDT and CDR2 YNNKEL (reference sequence). Germline trimming cut 5 bases from V and 1 base from J; bases unmatched to any gene: 12.